These T cell receptor beta chains were read from a single sample in a study of T cells after yellow fever vaccination. Each CDR3 protein is one row after TCRdb ran MiXCR on the 5' RACE reads. The sample comprises approximately 510,000 distinct CDR3 sequences, 20% to 25% of which are singletons, and around 17% rests with the top ten. This sample comprised PBMCs, obtained 21 days after the first yellow fever vaccination. The receptor set was obtained from a young man who received the YFV17D yellow fever vaccine. Both conserved end residues are part of each CDR3. D genes are given only for firm matches. Clone size is stated in some rows and not others, as once, few, many or a class when expanded.

TRBJ2-1 NA NA TRBV9 CASSVDPSYNEQFF TGTGCCAGCAGCGTAGACCCCTCGTACAATGAGCAGTTCTTC
TRBJ1-1 NA few TRBV15 CATSREGVTEAFF TGTGCCACCAGCAGAGAGGGGGTTACTGAAGCTTTCTTT
TRBJ1-3 NA NA TRBV29-1 CSAKQGAGNTIYF TGCAGCGCAAAACAGGGCGCCGGAAACACCATATATTTT
TRBJ2-2 NA NA TRBV10-3 CAISESLPNTGELFF TGTGCCATCAGTGAGTCGCTCCCGAACACCGGGGAGCTGTTTTTT
TRBJ2-3 TRBD1 many TRBV7-2 CASSLGTGYSTDTQYF TGTGCCAGCAGCTTAGGGACAGGCTATAGCACAGATACGCAGTATTTT
TRBJ2-5 NA few TRBV5-1 CASSPGTEEETQYF TGCGCCAGCAGCCCCGGAACAGAGGAAGAGACCCAGTACTTC
TRBJ2-2 NA few TRBV5-1 CASSLEVVVGTGELFF TGCGCCAGCAGCTTGGAGGTGGTTGTGGGCACCGGGGAGCTGTTTTTT
TRBJ2-3 NA few TRBV4-3 CASSQDIPSDTQYF TGCGCCAGCAGCCAAGATATCCCCTCAGATACGCAGTATTTT
TRBJ2-2 NA NA TRBV5-1 CASSLGRAGELFF TGCGCCAGCAGCTTGGGCAGGGCCGGGGAGCTGTTTTTT
TRBJ2-1 TRBD1 few TRBV20-1 CSARDSGQGSYNEQFF TGCAGTGCTAGAGATTCAGGACAGGGCTCCTACAATGAGCAGTTCTTC
TRBJ1-2 NA NA TRBV18 CASSPAEDNNYGYTF TGTGCCAGCTCACCAGCGGAGGACAATAACTATGGCTACACCTTC
TRBJ2-1 TRBD2 NA TRBV4-2 CASSQAILAGGNHEQFF TGTGCCAGCAGCCAAGCGATCCTAGCGGGGGGGAACCATGAGCAGTTCTTC
TRBJ2-2 NA NA TRBV6-2/TRBV6-3 CASRGLTGELFF TGTGCCAGCAGAGGCCTAACCGGGGAGCTGTTTTTT
TRBJ1-2 NA NA TRBV29-1 CSVVDSSGGYTF TGCAGCGTTGTTGATAGCTCGGGGGGCTACACCTTC
TRBJ2-3 TRBD1 NA TRBV5-1 CASSWGQGVSKDTQYF TGCGCCAGCAGCTGGGGACAGGGGGTATCAAAAGATACGCAGTATTTT
TRBJ1-1 NA NA TRBV6-1 CASRLPYTEAFF TGTGCCAGCAGGTTACCGTACACTGAAGCTTTCTTT
TRBJ2-7 NA few TRBV5-5 CASSTYGGRYEQYF TGTGCCAGCAGCACCTATGGGGGCAGGTACGAGCAGTACTTC
TRBJ2-1 TRBD2 few TRBV9 CASSAPTSGIYNEQFF TGTGCCAGCAGCGCGCCCACTAGCGGGATTTACAATGAGCAGTTCTTC
TRBJ2-2 NA NA TRBV4-2 CASRYSTGELFF TGTGCCAGCAGGTACTCTACCGGGGAGCTGTTTTTT
TRBJ2-7 TRBD1 few TRBV6-2/TRBV6-3 CASTFLVGTGTYEQYF TGTGCCAGCACGTTCCTTGTCGGGACAGGTACTTACGAGCAGTACTTC
TRBJ1-3 TRBD1 few TRBV5-1 CASSIGTGLDAISGNTIYF TGCGCCAGCAGCATAGGGACAGGGCTCGACGCGATCTCTGGAAACACCATATATTTT
TRBJ1-1 TRBD1 NA TRBV3-1 CASSPTGGLTEAFF TGTGCCAGCAGCCCGACAGGGGGCTTAACTGAAGCTTTCTTT
TRBJ2-2 NA NA TRBV5-1 CASCSDSDTGELFF TGCGCCAGCTGTTCAGACTCGGACACCGGGGAGCTGTTTTTT
TRBJ1-6 NA NA TRBV5-6 CASSSTLNSPLHF TGTGCCAGCAGCAGCACCCTGAATTCACCCCTCCACTTT
TRBJ2-1 NA NA TRBV18 CASSPRENEQFF TGTGCCAGCTCACCACGGGAAAATGAGCAGTTCTTC
TRBJ1-1 NA NA TRBV12-3/TRBV12-4 CASSPGSGRTEAFF TGTGCCAGCAGCCCAGGTTCTGGGCGCACTGAAGCTTTCTTT
TRBJ2-1 NA many TRBV20-1 CSARVYNEQFF TGCAGTGCCCGGGTTTACAATGAGCAGTTCTTC
TRBJ2-3 NA many TRBV7-2 CASSLALGDTQYF TGTGCCAGCAGTTTAGCGTTGGGTGATACGCAGTATTTT
TRBJ2-3 NA few TRBV5-1 CASSVTTDTQYF TGCGCCAGCAGCGTAACCACAGATACGCAGTATTTT
TRBJ1-3 NA few TRBV5-6 CASSRVGGAANLRSGNTIYF TGTGCCAGCAGCCGGGTCGGAGGGGCTGCCAACCTTCGCTCTGGAAACACCATATATTTT
TRBJ1-1 NA NA TRBV29-1 CSVVGTYQGNTEAFF TGCAGCGTTGTGGGGACATACCAGGGGAACACTGAAGCTTTCTTT
TRBJ2-4 NA few TRBV19 CASEDRRKPLAKNIQYF TGTGCCAGTGAGGACAGAAGAAAACCTCTAGCCAAAAACATTCAGTACTTC
TRBJ2-3 NA many TRBV20-1 CSARTSGGTDTQYF TGCAGTGCTAGAACTTCCGGGGGCACAGATACGCAGTATTTT
TRBJ2-3 NA few TRBV4-1 CASSLRGRGTDTQYF TGCGCCAGCAGCCTAAGGGGAAGGGGCACAGATACGCAGTATTTT
TRBJ1-1 NA few TRBV9 CASSAGPGTEAFF TGTGCCAGCAGCGCCGGGCCGGGAACTGAAGCTTTCTTT
TRBJ2-3 TRBD2 few TRBV20-1 CSAPRTRATDTQYF TGCAGTGCTCCTAGGACTAGGGCCACAGATACGCAGTATTTT
TRBJ2-1 TRBD1 NA TRBV12-3/TRBV12-4 CASSFRGPDEQFF TGTGCCAGCAGTTTCAGGGGGCCCGATGAGCAGTTCTTC
TRBJ1-2 TRBD1 NA TRBV5-1 CASSPGTGARYGYTF TGCGCCAGCAGCCCCGGGACAGGGGCTCGGTATGGCTACACCTTC
TRBJ2-5 NA few TRBV4-2 CASSLDRQQETQYF TGTGCCAGCAGCCTCGACCGACAGCAAGAGACCCAGTACTTC
TRBJ1-2 NA many TRBV4-3 CASSQDWGNYGYTF TGCGCCAGCAGCCAAGATTGGGGGAACTATGGCTACACCTTC
TRBJ2-2 NA few TRBV5-1 CASSVGYTGELFF TGCGCCAGCAGTGTCGGTTACACCGGGGAGCTGTTTTTT
TRBJ2-3 TRBD2 NA TRBV11-1 CASSPPERTSGDTDTQYF TGTGCCAGCAGCCCACCGGAGAGGACTAGCGGGGATACAGATACGCAGTATTTT
TRBJ2-7 TRBD2 few TRBV5-1 CASSDLGLAGMSSYEQYF TGCGCCAGCAGCGACCTAGGACTAGCGGGGATGAGCTCCTACGAGCAGTACTTC
TRBJ2-1 TRBD2 few TRBV4-3 CASSQSGLAGTNEQFF TGCGCCAGCAGCCAATCCGGACTAGCGGGGACCAATGAGCAGTTCTTC
TRBJ1-4 NA NA TRBV20-1 CIRASLNEKLFF TGCATCCGGGCCTCCCTTAATGAAAAACTGTTTTTT
TRBJ2-3 NA NA TRBV5-5 CASSTRPADTQYF TGTGCCAGCAGCACCCGACCGGCAGATACGCAGTATTTT
TRBJ2-3 TRBD2 NA TRBV20-1 CSAPVAGNTDTQYF TGCAGTGCCCCCGTAGCGGGGAACACAGATACGCAGTATTTT
TRBJ2-6 NA few TRBV2 CAIGPTSGGANVLTF TGTGCCATAGGTCCCACCTCCGGAGGGGCCAACGTCCTGACTTTC
TRBJ1-1 NA NA TRBV7-2 CASSLSQRPNTEAFF TGTGCCAGCAGCTTATCTCAGCGGCCAAACACTGAAGCTTTCTTT
TRBJ1-2 TRBD1 few TRBV6-2/TRBV6-3 CASRPGQGSAGRYTF TGTGCCAGCAGACCCGGACAGGGGTCGGCCGGTCGCTACACCTTC
TRBJ2-1 NA few TRBV29-1 CSVDTGYGSYNEQFF TGCAGCGTTGACACCGGTTATGGCTCCTACAATGAGCAGTTCTTC
TRBJ2-3 TRBD2 NA TRBV7-6 CASSLGASGHRGTDTQYF TGTGCCAGCAGCTTAGGTGCTAGCGGGCATAGGGGCACAGATACGCAGTATTTT
TRBJ1-5 NA many TRBV7-2 CASSKDPNQPQHF TGTGCCAGCAGCAAAGATCCCAATCAGCCCCAGCATTTT
TRBJ1-6 NA few TRBV5-1 CASSLSRPTEQDSPLHF TGCGCCAGCAGCTTGAGTCGGCCGACAGAACAAGATTCACCCCTCCACTTT